A selection of T cell receptor beta chains follows, all from one sample in a study of shared T cell receptors in the human thymus. Libraries were prepared by immunoSEQ multiplex PCR; TCRdb keeps only in-frame clonotypes and omits some of them. The sample includes about 540,000 clones, approximately 78% seen only once; the top ten take more than 0.01%. Another study also made use of these data, one on human thymus T cells.

Sample: thymocytes. The receptors were gathered from a boy in the first two years of life with a congenital heart defect. CDR3s include the opening cysteine and the closing phenylalanine or tryptophan. The order of the fields is CDR3 DNA, CDR3 protein, J gene, D gene, V gene, clone size. D genes are given only for firm matches. The size field is filled for only some rows; it gives once, few, many or a size class.

TGTGCCAGCAGTTTTTCAGGCGGGAGCGACCAAGAGACCCAGTACTTC	CASSFSGGSDQETQYF	TRBJ2-5	TRBD2	TRBV28	once
TGTGCCAGCAGCTCTAGACAGGGCGGGTACGAGCAGTACTTC	CASSSRQGGYEQYF	TRBJ2-7	TRBD1	TRBV5-4	.
TGTGCCAGCAGGATTACAGGGGGAGGGAACACTGAAGCTTTCTTT	CASRITGGGNTEAFF	TRBJ1-1	TRBD1	TRBV5-6	.
TGTGCCAGCGGGGGGGCCGGGGGCACAGATACGCAGTATTTT	CASGGAGGTDTQYF	TRBJ2-3	.	TRBV6-5	.
TGTGCCAGCAGTCCCCCGGGACTCAACTACGAGCAGTACTTC	CASSPPGLNYEQYF	TRBJ2-7	.	TRBV6-1	.
TGTGCCAGCAGCTACAGGGGAGACACTGAAGCTTTCTTT	CASSYRGDTEAFF	TRBJ1-1	TRBD1	TRBV6-4	.
TGTGCCAGCAGCCGCGGGACCTCTCGGTATGGCTACACCTTC	CASSRGTSRYGYTF	TRBJ1-2	.	TRBV7-9	.
TGTGCCAGCAGCCGGACAGGATTCGACTCCTACGAGCAGTACTTC	CASSRTGFDSYEQYF	TRBJ2-7	TRBD1	TRBV6-6	.
TGTGCCACCAGCAGCTGTCTCTACAGGGGGCACGAGCAGTACTTC	CATSSCLYRGHEQYF	TRBJ2-7	TRBD1	TRBV15	once
TGCGCCAGCAGCCAACCAACGGAGGCAGAATTAAACATTCAGTACTTC	CASSQPTEAELNIQYF	TRBJ2-4	.	TRBV4-1	.
TGTGCCAGCAGTTTCTACCGGAGGGCCCACAATGAGCAGTTCTTC	CASSFYRRAHNEQFF	TRBJ2-1	.	TRBV28	.
TGTGCCAGCACCAAAGGACAGCGCCAAGAGACCCAGTACTTC	CASTKGQRQETQYF	TRBJ2-5	.	TRBV21-1	.
TGTGCCAGCAGTTTAACAGGGTTTGGCTATGGCTACACCTTC	CASSLTGFGYGYTF	TRBJ1-2	.	TRBV28	.
TGTGCCAGCAGACCTCAGGGGGCCTATGGCTACACCTTC	CASRPQGAYGYTF	TRBJ1-2	TRBD1	TRBV6-1	.
TGTGCCAGTAAAGTGGGGGGAGAGACCCAGTACTTC	CASKVGGETQYF	TRBJ2-5	.	TRBV6-5	.
TGCGCCAGCAGCCCCGGGCAAGGGGCTGATGAAAAACTGTTTTTT	CASSPGQGADEKLFF	TRBJ1-4	.	TRBV5-1	.
TGTGCCATCAGGTCTAGCGGAGCGAACACCGGGGAGCTGTTTTTT	CAIRSSGANTGELFF	TRBJ2-2	TRBD2	TRBV10-3	few
TGTGCCTGGAGTCAAAGAACTAATCAGCCCCAGCATTTT	CAWSQRTNQPQHF	TRBJ1-5	.	TRBV30	.
TGTGCCAGCAGCTTTCGGGACAGGGGGCGCCCCTACGAGCAGTACTTC	CASSFRDRGRPYEQYF	TRBJ2-7	TRBD1	TRBV7-3	.
TGTGCCAGCAGCTTAAGGGACAGGGAAGAGACCCAGTACTTC	CASSLRDREETQYF	TRBJ2-5	TRBD1	TRBV7-6	.